The 5 T cell receptor beta chains below were found in one sample sequenced in a study of shared clonotypes between healthy human individuals. This table comes from immunoSEQ multiplex PCR, and its TCRdb copy is limited to in-frame clones, with some not included. The sample comprises approximately 2.3 million clones, approximately 95% of which are singletons, and 0.39% rests with the top ten. Sequenced: naive CD4+ T cells from PBMCs. Subset specified: CD45RA+ positively selected. The source is a man aged 18 to 30 in good health. Some clones in this sample may be carry-over from other donors' samples.

This rearrangement joins TRBV29-1 to TRBJ2-7, with a possible D match to TRBD1 (5 bases). The CDR3 extends over 12 amino acids. From germline, CDR1 is SQVTM and CDR2 ANQGSEA. The V and J ends lost 1 base and 2 bases respectively, with 6 bases between them. CDR3 loop: CSVEGGPYEQYF. For the CDR3, the DNA is TGCAGCGTTGAAGGGGGCCCCTACGAGCAGTACTTC.

This clone was seen a few times. The chain links TRBV30 to TRBJ1-4; the D is unclear. The CDR3 runs to 14 residues. Looked up from germline, CDR1 is GTSNPN and CDR2 is SVGIG (reference sequence). Between the trimmed V and J ends, which lost 2 bases and 1 base, there was a span of 8 bases. Here the CDR3 reads CAWSTGETNEKLFF. CDR3 in DNA: TGTGCCTGGAGTACGGGCGAAACTAATGAAAAACTGTTTTTT.

The CDR3 loop reads CAWRRKNYRGKDGTYEQYF. In DNA, the CDR3 is TGTGCCTGGAGACGGAAGAATTACAGGGGGAAGGACGGCACCTACGAGCAGTACTTC. The chain employs TRBV30 and TRBJ2-5, with 8 bases aligning to TRBD1. TRBJ2-7 matches the DNA end more closely, so the J call is doubtful. CDR3 size: 19 residues. Germline V lookup: CDR1 GTSNPN, CDR2 SVGIG (reference sequence).

The chain joins TRBV27 to TRBJ1-5; perhaps TRBD1 as D (6 bases). The V and J ends lost 5 bases and 3 bases respectively, with 17 bases between them. The V gene's germline CDR1 is MNHEY and CDR2 SMNVEV (reference sequence). The CDR3 is made up of 16 amino acids. CDR3 in DNA: TGTGCCAGCAGTCCCCACAGGGCCGGGATCAATCAGCCCCAGCATTTT. Its translation is CASSPHRAGINQPQHF.

The rearrangement uses TRBV4-1 and TRBJ2-1; D gene uncertain. The CDR3 has 15 amino acids. The V gene lost 6 bases and the J gene lost 5 bases, with 17 bases spanning the gap. The V gene's germline CDR1 is MGHRA and CDR2 YSYEKL. The CDR3, as DNA: TGCGCCAGCAGGGCCTTGGGGTTCGTACACAATGAGCAGTTCTTC. Residues: CASRALGFVHNEQFF.